Below are 16 T cell receptor beta chains sequenced from a single sample in a study of shared clonotypes between healthy human individuals. Cells designated naive CD8 were CD45RO-negative and were positively selected for CCR7, with terminally differentiated effector memory CD45RA+ cells excluded. Method: immunoSEQ multiplex PCR; TCRdb's copy keeps in-frame clones and lacks some. This repertoire shows millions of clones, under 95% found once; its top ten account for roughly 1.7%. Sequenced sample: naive CD8+ T cells from PBMCs. The receptors were sampled from a man aged 18 to 35 in good health. Some clones in this sample may be carry-over from other donors' samples.

The chain recombines TRBV9 with TRBJ1-4; TRBD1 agrees at 7 bases. The CDR3 length is 15 residues. CDR1 and CDR2 from the germline V gene are SGDLS and YYNGEE. Germline trimming cut 4 bases from V and 7 bases from J; bases unmatched to any gene: 10. In DNA, the CDR3 is TGTGCCAGCAGCCCAGGAGGGGGCTCGGGTGAAAAACTGTTTTTT. Amino acids: CASSPGGGSGEKLFF.

The chain's CDR3 is CASSLGLSGDTEAFF. In nucleotides, the CDR3 is TGTGCCAGCAGTTTAGGGCTATCTGGGGACACTGAAGCTTTCTTT. The gene calls are TRBV28 and TRBJ1-1; D uncertain. CDR3 size: 15 residues. Germline-derived CDR1 and CDR2 are MDHEN and SYDVKM. V gave up 2 bases and J gave up 3 bases, with 13 bases separating them.

This chain connects TRBV7-9 to TRBJ1-1; weak D call: TRBD1 (5 bases). Germline CDR1 reads SEHNR; CDR2 reads FQNEAQ (reference sequence). V lost 0 bases and J 5 bases, leaving 10 bases between the germline ends. CDR3 length: 14 residues. CDR3 loop: CASSLARAGTEAFF. CDR3 nucleotide sequence: TGTGCCAGCAGCTTAGCGAGGGCAGGGACTGAAGCTTTCTTT.

The genes are TRBV10-3 and TRBJ1-2; D is ambiguous. The germline V gene has CDR1 ENHRY and CDR2 SYGVKD. V dropped 3 bases and J dropped 8 bases, with 10 bases sitting between them. This CDR3 is built from 12 residues. The DNA for the CDR3 is TGTGCCATCAGTGAAGAGGTGCGGGGCTACACCTTC. As protein: CAISEEVRGYTF.

This chain uses TRBV21-1 with TRBJ1-3. TRBV21-1 counts as a pseudogene. The CDR3 extends over 14 amino acids. In nucleotides, the CDR3 is TGTGCCAGCAGGTCATTTGGGGGACCAAGGACCATATATTTT. Translating gives CASRSFGGPRTIYF.

This clone appeared a single time. At the DNA level, this CDR3 is encoded by other sequences in the same sample as well. V is TRBV11-2 and J is TRBJ2-7; D may correspond to TRBD1 or TRBD2 (5 bases each). There are 12 residues in the CDR3. V gave up 5 bases and J gave up 5 bases, with 10 bases separating them. Germline V gene lookup returns CDR1 SGHAT and CDR2 FQNNGV. The DNA for the CDR3 is TGTGCCAGCAGCCTAGGGACCCACGAGCAGTACTTC. This encodes CASSLGTHEQYF.

The chain recombines TRBV4-1 with TRBJ2-7, with a possible D match to TRBD1 (5 bases). CDR3 length: 13 amino acids. Germline CDR1 MGHRA, CDR2 YSYEKL. V lost 5 bases and J 6 bases, leaving 14 bases between the germline ends. CDR3 nucleotide sequence: TGCGCCAGCAGCATCAGGGCCCCTTCCGAGCAGTACTTC. Amino acid sequence: CASSIRAPSEQYF.

For this clone: Different DNA sequences within this sample yield the same CDR3. The rearrangement links TRBV7-9 to TRBJ2-7; D is undetermined. This CDR3 has 12 amino acids. In germline, CDR1 is SEHNR, CDR2 FQNEAQ (reference sequence). V lost 4 bases and J 3 bases, leaving 7 bases between the germline ends. CDR3 DNA sequence: TGTGCCAGCAGCTCCAAAAGCTACGAGCAGTACTTC. It specifies CASSSKSYEQYF.

The chain recombines TRBV6-5 with TRBJ2-2, with D possibly called TRBD1 or TRBD2 (5 bases each). Germline CDR1 is MNHEY and CDR2 is SVGAGI. Deletions cut 3 bases from V and 7 bases from J, with 12 bases between. CDR3 length: 14 residues. CDR3 residues: CASSYEGQNGELFF. The CDR3 DNA reads TGTGCCAGCAGTTATGAGGGGCAGAACGGGGAGCTGTTTTTT.

The J gene is TRBJ1-1, the V gene TRBV6-1; D remains unclear. The V end lost 2 bases, the J end lost 2 bases, and 12 bases lay between the germline ends. CDR1 MNHNS and CDR2 SASEGT come from the germline V gene. This CDR3 is 15 amino acids long. The CDR3 loop reads CASSETPAVNTEAFF. CDR3 bases: TGTGCCAGCAGTGAAACTCCGGCAGTCAACACTGAAGCTTTCTTT.

V usage is TRBV11-2 and J usage is TRBJ2-7; D could derive from TRBD1 or TRBD2 (7 bases each). Germline V gives CDR1 SGHAT, CDR2 FQNNGV. CDR3 length equals 17 residues. The V end lost 1 base, the J end lost 7 bases, and 23 bases lay between the germline ends. CDR3 in amino acids: CASSLVGGTTGKEEQYF. CDR3 in DNA: TGTGCCAGCAGCTTAGTCGGGGGGACGACAGGGAAGGAAGAGCAGTACTTC.

The chain joins TRBV19 to TRBJ1-1, with 9 bases lining up with TRBD1. J lost 0 bases, V lost 3 bases, and 2 bases had no gene match. The CDR3 loop spans 15 amino acids. Germline assignment: CDR1 LNHDA and CDR2 SQIVND (reference sequence). CDR3 nucleotide sequence: TGTGCCAGTAGTATGGGGGACAGGGTGAACACTGAAGCTTTCTTT. Residues: CASSMGDRVNTEAFF.

This chain joins TRBV18 and TRBJ1-4; no reliable D call. This CDR3 has 11 residues. Per the germline V gene, CDR1 is KGHSH and CDR2 is LQKENI. Trimming took off 5 bases at V and 8 bases at J, with 6 bases between the two ends. In DNA, the CDR3 is TGTGCCAGCTCAGCCGAGGAAAAACTGTTTTTT. Translating gives CASSAEEKLFF.

This clone came up once. The V call is TRBV9, the J call TRBJ1-2; 7 nucleotides match TRBD1. CDR3 size: 14 residues. Germline-derived CDR1 and CDR2 are SGDLS and YYNGEE. Trimming cost V 6 bases and J 3 bases; bases outside gene matches: 8. CDR3 amino acids: CASTPGDSYYGYTF. CDR3 DNA sequence: TGTGCCAGCACCCCCGGGGACAGTTACTATGGCTACACCTTC.

This chain connects TRBV11-3 to TRBJ2-2, with 11 bases lining up with TRBD1. J gave up 6 bases and V 5 bases, and 5 bases lay outside the gene matches. Germline CDR1 is SGHNT and CDR2 is YENEEA. This CDR3 is 15 amino acids long. The CDR3 bases are TGTGCCAGCAGCCCACGGACAGGGGGCTCCGGGGAGCTGTTTTTT. This translates into CASSPRTGGSGELFF.

The chain has TRBV11-2 and TRBJ2-7; unclear D gene. With 1 base removed from V and 3 bases from J, the gap between germline ends came to 10 bases. The CDR3 contains 14 residues. Looked up from germline, CDR1 is SGHAT and CDR2 is FQNNGV. CDR3 nucleotide sequence: TGTGCCAGCAGCTTAGGACCCCACAACTACGAGCAGTACTTC. Protein: CASSLGPHNYEQYF.